Below, one TCR beta chain is given with its context. Its specificity is not known. V gave up 2 bases and J gave up 7 bases, with 12 bases separating them. CDR1 and CDR2 (germline): SGHNT, YYREEE (reference sequence). The length of the CDR3 is 14 residues. The sample comes from a study of OX40 agonist ivuxolimab in advanced cancers. Across the whole study: Subjects had a mean age of roughly 57 years, with a range of 23 to 79; more than 75% were male. Study-wide results and caveats: Relative to CD4+, CD8+ T cells held more expanded clones on average. At 0.1 to 3.0 mg/kg, CD4+ and CD8+ blood T cells expanded clonally by week 6.

Generated by immunoSEQ multiplex PCR, the TCRdb table keeps only in-frame clones and is missing some. The data show 55,000 to 75,000 clones, around 84% seen once. The TCR was taken from an adult with an advanced solid tumor such as melanoma, head and neck, liver or kidney cancer. The source material was CD4+ or CD8+ T cells sorted from blood, sampled in a trial of the OX40 agonist ivuxolimab. The gene calls are TRBV5-4 and TRBJ2-2; D may correspond to TRBD1 or TRBD2 (5 bases each). CDR3 nucleotides: TGTGCCAGCAGCTTCCAGGGAGTGGTCGGGGAGCTGTTTTTT. This sequence encodes CASSFQGVVGELFF.